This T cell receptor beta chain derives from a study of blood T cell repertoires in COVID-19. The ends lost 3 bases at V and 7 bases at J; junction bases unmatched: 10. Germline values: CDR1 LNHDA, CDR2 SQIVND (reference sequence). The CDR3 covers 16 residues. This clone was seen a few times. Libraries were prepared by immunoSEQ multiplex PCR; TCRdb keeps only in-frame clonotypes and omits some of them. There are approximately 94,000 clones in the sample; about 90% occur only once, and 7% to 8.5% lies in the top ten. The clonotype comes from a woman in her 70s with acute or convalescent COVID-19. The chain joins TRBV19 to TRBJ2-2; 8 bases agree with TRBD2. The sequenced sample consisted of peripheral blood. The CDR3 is CASSIGGTSYIGELFF. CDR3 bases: TGTGCCAGTAGTATTGGTGGGACTAGTTATATCGGGGAGCTGTTTTTT. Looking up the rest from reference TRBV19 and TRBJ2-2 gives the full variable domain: DGGITQSPKYLFRKEGQNVTLSCEQNLNHDAMYWYRQDPGQGLRLIYYSQIVNDFQKGDIAEGYSVSREKKESFPLTVTSAQKNPTAFYLCASSIGGTSYIGELFFGEGSRLTVL.